This T cell receptor beta chain was retrieved from a study of response to subunit inactivated influenza vaccine. This CDR3 has 14 amino acids. The V end was cut by 4 bases, the J end by 9 bases, with 13 bases between. TCRdb re-analysed the RT-PCR reads in MiXCR, keeping a single row per CDR3 protein. Among fewer than 750,000 distinct CDR3 sequences listed, approximately 14% were seen once. The specimen was PBMCs from blood, collected 11 to 12 days after vaccination. The genes are TRBV12-3 or TRBV12-4 and TRBJ1-6; D unclear. The sequence derives from a man between 50 and 59 years old who received an inactivated influenza vaccine. CDR3 in amino acids: CASSSNLGRSPLHF. Here the CDR3 DNA reads TGTGCCAGCAGTTCAAACTTAGGTCGTTCACCCCTCCACTTT.